The T cell receptor beta chain described here comes from a study of shared clonotypes between healthy human individuals. Study background: Each donor's CD4 naive and CD4 memory cells filled three plates apiece, CD8 naive two, and CD8 memory one.

General study results and limits: Shared clonotypes across all four donors exceeded non-shared ones in generation probability.

Using approximately 200 ng DNA, 30,000 or so T cell genomes, the sorted-subset replicate PCRs were run. Sequencing used immunoSEQ multiplex PCR; TCRdb keeps in-frame clones, though not all of them. Of about 1.5 million clones in the sample, 98% were seen once. About this clone: Its antigen is unidentified.

Germline assignment: CDR1 SNHLY and CDR2 FYNNEI. This CDR3 has 16 amino acids. Trimming took 2 bases from V and 4 from J; bases not matched to a gene: 10. Partitioning of CD4+ cells yielded a CD45RA+ naive subset and a CD45RA-negative memory subset. The chain employs TRBV2 and TRBJ2-7; 8 bases align to TRBD2. The sample taken for sequencing was naive CD4+ T cells sorted from blood. Subset described: CD45RA+ positively selected. This TCR came from a man aged 25 to 45 in good health. CDR3 coding DNA: TGTGCCAGCAGTGAATGGTCGACTAGCGAATCGTACGAGCAGTACTTC. Its protein product is CASSEWSTSESYEQYF. The full variable domain, completed using reference TRBV2 and TRBJ2-7, is EPEVTQTPSHQVTQMGQEVILRCVPISNHLYFYWYRQILGQKVEFLVSFYNNEISEKSEIFDDQFSVERPDGSNFTLKIRSTKLEDSAMYFCASSEWSTSESYEQYFGPGTRLTVT.